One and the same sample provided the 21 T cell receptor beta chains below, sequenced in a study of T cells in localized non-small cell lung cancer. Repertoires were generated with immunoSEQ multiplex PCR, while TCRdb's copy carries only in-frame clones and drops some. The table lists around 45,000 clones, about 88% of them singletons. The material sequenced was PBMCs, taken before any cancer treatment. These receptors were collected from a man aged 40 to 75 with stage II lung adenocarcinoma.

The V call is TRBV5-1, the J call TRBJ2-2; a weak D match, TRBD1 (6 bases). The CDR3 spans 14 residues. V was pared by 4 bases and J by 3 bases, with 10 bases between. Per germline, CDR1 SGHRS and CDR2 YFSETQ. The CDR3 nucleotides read TGCGCCAGCAGCGGGACAAAAGACACCGGGGAGCTGTTTTTT. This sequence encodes CASSGTKDTGELFF.

The CDR3 sequence: CASRTGQGANQPQHF. Written as DNA, the CDR3 is TGTGCCAGCAGGACTGGACAGGGAGCTAATCAGCCCCAGCATTTT. The V gene is TRBV6-5, the J gene TRBJ1-5; 8 bases are a match to TRBD1. CDR1 is MNHEY, CDR2 SVGAGI, per germline. This CDR3 region has 15 residues. V gave up 6 bases and J gave up 4 bases; unmatched junction bases: 8.

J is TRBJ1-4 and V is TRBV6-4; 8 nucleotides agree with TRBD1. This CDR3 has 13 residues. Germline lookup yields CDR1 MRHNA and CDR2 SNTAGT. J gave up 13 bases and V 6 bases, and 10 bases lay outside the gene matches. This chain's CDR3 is CASRVLNRGRLFF. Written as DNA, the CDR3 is TGTGCCAGCAGGGTACTTAACAGGGGGAGACTGTTTTTT.

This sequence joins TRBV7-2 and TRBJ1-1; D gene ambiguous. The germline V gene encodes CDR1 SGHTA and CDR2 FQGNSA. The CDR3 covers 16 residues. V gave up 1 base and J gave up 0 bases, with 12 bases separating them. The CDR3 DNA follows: TGTGCCAGCAGCTTAGACCCACATCGGATGAACACTGAAGCTTTCTTT. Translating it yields CASSLDPHRMNTEAFF.

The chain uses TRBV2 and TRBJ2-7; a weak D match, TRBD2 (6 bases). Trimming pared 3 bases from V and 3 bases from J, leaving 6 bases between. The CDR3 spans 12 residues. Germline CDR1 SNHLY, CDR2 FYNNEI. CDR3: CASSDGGYEQYV. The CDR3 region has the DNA TGTGCCAGCAGTGACGGGGGCTACGAGCAGTACGTC.

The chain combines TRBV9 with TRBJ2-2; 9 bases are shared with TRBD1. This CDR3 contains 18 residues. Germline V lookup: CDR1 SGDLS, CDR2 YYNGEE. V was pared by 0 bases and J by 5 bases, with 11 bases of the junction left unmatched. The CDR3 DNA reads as TGTGCCAGCAGCGTAGGAGGGGGGACAGGGCTGGAAACCGGGGAGCTGTTTTTT. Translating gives CASSVGGGTGLETGELFF. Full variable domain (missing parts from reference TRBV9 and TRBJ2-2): DSGVTQTPKHLITATGQRVTLRCSPRSGDLSVYWYQQSLDQGLQFLIQYYNGEERAKGNILERFSAQQFPDLHSELNLSSLELGDSALYFCASSVGGGTGLETGELFFGEGSRLTVL.

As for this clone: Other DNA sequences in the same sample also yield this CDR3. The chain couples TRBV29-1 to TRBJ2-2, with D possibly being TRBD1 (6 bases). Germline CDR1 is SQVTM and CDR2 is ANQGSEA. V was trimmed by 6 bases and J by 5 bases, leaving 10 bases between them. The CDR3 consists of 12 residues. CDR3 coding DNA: TGCAGCGTGGTAGGGGGAACCGGGGAGCTGTTTTTT. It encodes CSVVGGTGELFF.

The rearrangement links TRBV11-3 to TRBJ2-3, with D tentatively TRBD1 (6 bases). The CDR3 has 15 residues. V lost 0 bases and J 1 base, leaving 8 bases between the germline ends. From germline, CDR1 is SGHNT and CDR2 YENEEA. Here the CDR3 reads CASSLDRGGTDTQYF. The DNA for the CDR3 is TGTGCCAGCAGCTTAGACAGGGGTGGCACAGATACGCAGTATTTT.

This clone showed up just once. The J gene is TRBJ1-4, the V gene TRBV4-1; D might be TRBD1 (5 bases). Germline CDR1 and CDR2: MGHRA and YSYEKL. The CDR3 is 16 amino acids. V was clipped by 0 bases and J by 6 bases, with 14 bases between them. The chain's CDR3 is CASSQDAGTGDEKLFF. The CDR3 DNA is TGCGCCAGCAGCCAAGATGCCGGGACCGGGGATGAAAAACTGTTTTTT.

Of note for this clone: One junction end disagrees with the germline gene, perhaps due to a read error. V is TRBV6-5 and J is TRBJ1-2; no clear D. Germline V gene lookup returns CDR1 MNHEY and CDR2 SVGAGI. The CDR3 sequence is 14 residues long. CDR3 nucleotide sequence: TGTGCCAACAGTATTTCCGGGCCCCGAAGCGGCTACACCTTC. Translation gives CANSISGPRSGYTF.

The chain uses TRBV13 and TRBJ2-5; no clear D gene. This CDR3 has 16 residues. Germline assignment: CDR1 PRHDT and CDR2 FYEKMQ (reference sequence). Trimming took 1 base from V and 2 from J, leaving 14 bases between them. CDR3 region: CASSLDSGRIQETQYF. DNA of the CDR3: TGTGCCAGCAGCTTAGATTCCGGCAGGATACAAGAGACCCAGTACTTC.

For the CDR3, the DNA is TGTGCCAGCAGCACCAGGAGGGGGCCCCGTGAGGATACGCAGTATTTT. It codes for CASSTRRGPREDTQYF. This chain connects TRBV7-9 to TRBJ2-3; D perhaps matches TRBD1 (7 bases). V shed 5 bases and J shed 6 bases, with 21 bases lying between them. The CDR3 covers 16 residues. Germline lookup yields CDR1 SEHNR and CDR2 FQNEAQ (reference sequence).

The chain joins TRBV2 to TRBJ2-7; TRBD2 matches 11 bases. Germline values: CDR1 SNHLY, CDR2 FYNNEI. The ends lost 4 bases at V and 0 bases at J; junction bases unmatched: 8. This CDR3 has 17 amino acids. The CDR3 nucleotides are TGTGCCAGCAGTGTGAGTAGCGGGGGGGCCCGCTCCTACGAGCAGTACTTC. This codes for CASSVSSGGARSYEQYF.

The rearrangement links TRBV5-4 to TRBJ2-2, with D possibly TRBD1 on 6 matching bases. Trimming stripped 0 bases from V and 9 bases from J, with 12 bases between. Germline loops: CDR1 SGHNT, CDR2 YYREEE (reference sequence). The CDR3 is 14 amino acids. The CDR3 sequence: CASSLEGGFRELFF. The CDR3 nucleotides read TGTGCCAGCAGCTTGGAAGGGGGTTTCCGGGAGCTGTTTTTT.

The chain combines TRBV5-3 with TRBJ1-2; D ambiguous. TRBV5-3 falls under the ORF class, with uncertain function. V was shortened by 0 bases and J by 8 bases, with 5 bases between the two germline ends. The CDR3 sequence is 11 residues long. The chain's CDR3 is CARSLDPGYTF. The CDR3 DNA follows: TGTGCCAGAAGCTTGGACCCGGGCTACACCTTC.

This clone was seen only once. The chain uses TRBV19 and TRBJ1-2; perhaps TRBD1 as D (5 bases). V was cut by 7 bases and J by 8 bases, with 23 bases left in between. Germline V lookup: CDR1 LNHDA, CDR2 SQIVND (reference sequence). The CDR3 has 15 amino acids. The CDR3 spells CASNAGSTGTQGYTF. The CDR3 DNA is TGTGCCAGTAACGCGGGCTCGACCGGGACGCAAGGCTACACCTTC.

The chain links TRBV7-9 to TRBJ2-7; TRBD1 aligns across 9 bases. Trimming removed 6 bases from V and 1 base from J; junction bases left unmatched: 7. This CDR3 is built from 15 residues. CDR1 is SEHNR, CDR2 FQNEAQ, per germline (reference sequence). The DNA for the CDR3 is TGTGCCAGCAGTCAGGGGGACAGGGCGTCCTACGAGCAGTACGTC. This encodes CASSQGDRASYEQYV.

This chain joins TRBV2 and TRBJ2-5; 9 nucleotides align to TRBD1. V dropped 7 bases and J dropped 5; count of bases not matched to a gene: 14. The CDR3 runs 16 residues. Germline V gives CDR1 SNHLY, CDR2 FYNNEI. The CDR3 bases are TGTGCCAGCACTAGTCGGGGGACAGGGTCGATGGAGACCCAGTACTTC. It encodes CASTSRGTGSMETQYF.

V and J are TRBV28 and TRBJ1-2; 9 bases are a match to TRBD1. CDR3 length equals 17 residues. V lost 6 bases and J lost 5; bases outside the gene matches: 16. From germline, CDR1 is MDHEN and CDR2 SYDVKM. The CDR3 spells CASRQTGGMEEEYGYTF. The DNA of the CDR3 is TGTGCCAGCAGGCAAACAGGGGGCATGGAGGAGGAATATGGCTACACCTTC.

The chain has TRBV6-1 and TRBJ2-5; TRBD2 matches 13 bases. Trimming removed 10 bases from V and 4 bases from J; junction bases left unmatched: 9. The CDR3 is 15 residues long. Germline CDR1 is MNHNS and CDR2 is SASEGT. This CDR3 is CATTLAGGARETQYF. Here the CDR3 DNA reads TGTGCCACCACACTAGCGGGGGGGGCCCGAGAGACCCAGTACTTC.

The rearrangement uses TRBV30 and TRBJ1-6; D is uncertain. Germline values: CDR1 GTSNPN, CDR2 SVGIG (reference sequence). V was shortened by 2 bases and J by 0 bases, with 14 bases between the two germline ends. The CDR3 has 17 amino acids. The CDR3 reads CAWSPTFQSSYNSPLHF. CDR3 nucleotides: TGTGCCTGGAGTCCCACCTTCCAAAGCTCCTATAATTCACCCCTCCACTTT.